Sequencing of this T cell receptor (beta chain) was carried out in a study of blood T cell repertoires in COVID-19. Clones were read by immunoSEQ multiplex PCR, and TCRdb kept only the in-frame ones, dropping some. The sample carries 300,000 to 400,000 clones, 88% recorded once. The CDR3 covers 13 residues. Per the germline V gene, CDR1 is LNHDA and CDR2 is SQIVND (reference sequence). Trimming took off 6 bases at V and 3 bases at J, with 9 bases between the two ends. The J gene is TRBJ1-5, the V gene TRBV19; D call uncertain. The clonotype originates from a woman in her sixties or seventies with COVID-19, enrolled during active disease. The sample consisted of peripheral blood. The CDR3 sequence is CASRGSFNQPQHF. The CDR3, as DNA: TGTGCCAGTAGGGGCAGCTTCAATCAGCCCCAGCATTTT.